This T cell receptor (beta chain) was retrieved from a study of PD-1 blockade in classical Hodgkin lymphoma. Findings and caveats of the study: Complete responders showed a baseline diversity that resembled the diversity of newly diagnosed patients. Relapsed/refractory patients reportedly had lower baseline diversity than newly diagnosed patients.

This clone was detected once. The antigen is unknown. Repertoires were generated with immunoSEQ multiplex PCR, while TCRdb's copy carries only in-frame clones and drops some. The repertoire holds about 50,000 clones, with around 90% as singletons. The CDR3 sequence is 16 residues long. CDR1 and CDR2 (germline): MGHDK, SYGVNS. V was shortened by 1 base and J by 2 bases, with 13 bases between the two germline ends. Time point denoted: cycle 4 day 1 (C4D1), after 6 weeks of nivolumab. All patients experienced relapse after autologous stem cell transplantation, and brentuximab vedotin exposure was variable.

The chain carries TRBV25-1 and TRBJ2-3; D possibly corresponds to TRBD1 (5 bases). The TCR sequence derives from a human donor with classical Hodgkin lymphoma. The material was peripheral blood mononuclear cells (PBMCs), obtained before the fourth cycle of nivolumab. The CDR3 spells CASSEFSGADTDTQYF. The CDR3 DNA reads TGTGCCAGCAGTGAATTTAGTGGGGCGGACACAGATACGCAGTATTTT.